The 7 T cell receptor beta chains listed next were all sequenced from one sample in a study of beta chain features in type 1 diabetes. What was sequenced were expressed TCRB transcripts, since all of the isolated RNA had been reverse transcribed. Here immunoSEQ multiplex PCR was the method, and the copy in TCRdb shows in-frame clones only, minus some. The table lists 200,000 to 250,000 clones, over 7.5% of them singletons, with about 0.037% in the top ten. Specimen: naive CD4+ T cells from blood. The receptors derive from a young woman in good health.

This clone showed up just a few times. The V call is TRBV30, the J call TRBJ1-2, with 11 bases fitting TRBD1. The CDR3 covers 14 residues. Per germline, CDR1 GTSNPN and CDR2 SVGIG (reference sequence). This CDR3 is CALQPDRGQNGYTF. The CDR3 bases are TGTGCTCTACAACCGGACAGGGGGCAGAATGGCTACACCTTC.

CDR3 loop: CASNYGTVSYEQYF. As DNA, the CDR3 is TGTGCCAGCAATTACGGGACTGTGTCCTACGAGCAGTACTTC. The J gene is TRBJ2-7, the V gene TRBV6-1; D perhaps matches TRBD2 (6 bases). The length of the CDR3 is 14 residues. CDR1 is MNHNS and CDR2 is SASEGT in the germline V gene. The V end lost 7 bases, the J end lost 1 base, and 14 bases lay between the germline ends.

This chain uses TRBV5-1 with TRBJ2-5; D possibly corresponds to TRBD1 (7 bases). Per germline, CDR1 SGHRS and CDR2 YFSETQ. The CDR3 length is 16 residues. Trimming stripped 0 bases from V and 4 bases from J, with 16 bases between. CDR3 sequence (DNA): TGCGCCAGCAGCTTGGCGGGGGACAGCCCCAGAGAGACCCAGTACTTC. This encodes CASSLAGDSPRETQYF.

This chain uses TRBV9 with TRBJ2-2; 9 positions agree with TRBD1. Per the germline V gene, CDR1 is SGDLS and CDR2 is YYNGEE. The ends lost 3 bases at V and 4 bases at J; junction bases unmatched: 10. This CDR3 is built from 17 residues. The CDR3 nucleotides are TGTGCCAGCAGCGGACCAAACAGGGGGCTCGGCACCGGGGAGCTGTTTTTT. Encoded protein: CASSGPNRGLGTGELFF.

This sequence joins TRBV6-5 and TRBJ1-1; D is ambiguous. The CDR3 is 10 residues long. V was cut by 5 bases and J by 10 bases, with 8 bases left in between. The V gene's germline CDR1 is MNHEY and CDR2 SVGAGI. The CDR3 sequence is CASSEGGAFF. The CDR3 nucleotides are TGTGCCAGCAGTGAAGGAGGAGCTTTCTTT.

This clone was observed a few times. V is TRBV5-1 and J is TRBJ1-3; TRBD1 matches at 9 bases. V lost 1 base and J lost 4; bases outside the gene matches: 6. In germline, CDR1 is SGHRS, CDR2 YFSETQ. The CDR3 sequence is 16 residues long. The CDR3 sequence is CASSLQGQGSGNTIYF. In DNA, the CDR3 is TGCGCCAGCAGCTTGCAGGGACAGGGATCCGGAAACACCATATATTTT.

The chain recombines TRBV6-6 with TRBJ1-1; D possibly corresponds to TRBD1 (6 bases). With 6 bases removed from V and 1 base from J, the gap between germline ends came to 15 bases. The CDR3 is 15 amino acids. Germline CDR1 is MNHNY and CDR2 is SVGAGI (reference sequence). This CDR3 reads CASRRKGQSNTEAFF. The CDR3 nucleotides read TGTGCCAGCAGAAGGAAAGGACAGTCGAACACTGAAGCTTTCTTT.